The following is a T cell receptor (beta chain) sequence with its context. As yet, its antigen is unknown. The data were taken from a study of cytomegalovirus exposure and HLA in healthy donors. Germline V gene data show CDR1 as ENHRY and CDR2 as SYGVKD. The germline V and J ends were trimmed by 2 bases and 5 bases, with 3 bases remaining between them. This CDR3 is 12 amino acids long. Study observations and caveats: Later examination showed HLA-associated TCR beta chains had greater clonal expansion than equally common others.

It was with 60 Vbeta and 13 Jbeta primers that the PCR ran. Only in-frame clones appear in the TCRdb table, and some are missing; sequencing was by immunoSEQ multiplex PCR. In the table there are approximately 200,000 clones, about 81% of which are singletons. The clonotype comes from a woman in her forties or fifties in good health and CMV-seropositive. The sample taken for sequencing was PBMCs. The V gene is TRBV10-3, the J gene TRBJ2-2; no clear D gene. The CDR3 spells CAISEETGELFF. CDR3 sequence (DNA): TGTGCCATCAGTGAGGAGACCGGGGAGCTGTTTTTT.